Sequencing of this TCR beta chain was carried out in a study of a mutant IDH1 vaccine in newly diagnosed glioma. The overall study: Those enrolled had earlier been treated with radiotherapy, temozolomide, or both, mostly both.

The V gene lost 4 bases and the J gene lost 1 base, with 15 bases spanning the gap. The CDR3 spans 16 residues. Looked up from germline, CDR1 is MNHEY and CDR2 is SMNVEV (reference sequence). Time point of the sample: week 47, end of study. One vaccine dose held 300 ug of mutant IDH1 20-mer peptide and came with topical imiquimod. Method: immunoSEQ multiplex PCR; TCRdb's copy keeps in-frame clones and lacks some. Of roughly 86,000 clones listed, over 85% are singletons. Note on this clone: Antigen unknown.

The genes are TRBV27 and TRBJ2-3; no firm D call. The origin of this receptor is a woman aged 45-59 years with glioma. The input for sequencing was PBMCs, taken from a glioma patient whose treatment included an IDH1 peptide vaccine. In DNA form, the CDR3 reads TGTGCCAGCAGTTCCCCTAGTACCCCTCGCACAGATACGCAGTATTTT. This gives the protein CASSSPSTPRTDTQYF.